Included here is one T cell receptor (beta chain) sequence, with context. Losses at the gene ends were 4 bases for V and 9 bases for J; bases not matched to a gene: 8. CDR1 is MNHEY and CDR2 is SVGAGI in the germline V gene. This CDR3 comprises 14 residues. Study processing details: The authors estimated nucleated cell counts from reference gene primer amplification. Clones were read by immunoSEQ multiplex PCR, and TCRdb kept only the in-frame ones, dropping some. Clonal size and the V and J genes are those of that table, whereas D and trimming came from the DNA. The sample carries about 51,000 clones, approximately 91% recorded once. These data originate in a study of blood T cell repertoires in COVID-19. On the study more broadly: Samples representing acute and convalescent COVID-19 were sourced from the United States, Italy and Spain. In each case, the material was cDNA or gDNA derived from T cells, B-cell-depleted T cells, or PBMCs.

The TCR comes from a man in his fifties or sixties with active COVID-19. The chain combines TRBV6-5 with TRBJ2-1, with 8 nucleotides matching TRBD2. Sequences were obtained from peripheral blood. The CDR3 sequence: CASSLSGSRGEQFF. The CDR3 DNA follows: TGTGCCAGCAGTTTGAGCGGGAGTAGGGGTGAGCAGTTCTTC.